This is a list of T cell receptor beta chains from one sample in a study of shared clonotypes between healthy human individuals. This table comes from immunoSEQ multiplex PCR, and its TCRdb copy is limited to in-frame clones, with some not included. The sample shows some 2,500,000 clones, 93% of them seen only once. What was sequenced was naive CD4+ T cells from PBMCs. These receptors were taken from a man aged 18-30 years in good health. Some clones in this sample may be carry-over from other donors' samples. Both conserved end residues are part of each CDR3. The D gene is left open where the match is weak. Some rows have no size entry. The others give once, few or many, or a class for an expanded clone.

>TRBV6-6|.|TRBJ2-5|.
CASALGGQETQYF
TGTGCCAGTGCCCTGGGGGGCCAAGAGACCCAGTACTTC
>TRBV7-2|.|TRBJ2-1|.
CASSLVLQNGNEQFF
TGTGCCAGCAGCTTAGTGTTGCAAAACGGAAATGAGCAGTTCTTC
>TRBV5-1|TRBD2|TRBJ2-7|.
CASSYEPGTSVPYEQYF
TGCGCCAGCAGCTACGAGCCCGGGACTAGCGTCCCCTACGAGCAGTACTTC
>TRBV7-2|TRBD2|TRBJ2-1|.
CASSYPGLAESYNEQFF
TGTGCCAGCAGCTACCCGGGACTAGCGGAATCCTACAATGAGCAGTTCTTC
>TRBV7-3|.|TRBJ2-7|.
CASSLGSAETYEQYF
TGTGCCAGCAGCCTAGGGTCTGCGGAGACCTACGAGCAGTACTTC
>TRBV2|TRBD2|TRBJ2-2|.
CASSQGLAGRRELFF
TGTGCCAGCAGTCAAGGACTAGCGGGACGAAGAGAGCTGTTTTTT
>TRBV15|TRBD2|TRBJ2-5|.
CATSSRLAGRETQYF
TGTGCCACCAGCAGTAGACTAGCGGGACGGGAGACCCAGTACTTC
>TRBV7-9|TRBD1|TRBJ1-6|.
CASSRTGVGSPLHF
TGTGCCAGCAGCCGGACAGGGGTTGGTTCACCCCTCCACTTT
>TRBV5-8|TRBD1|TRBJ2-3|.
CASSFGQGYTDTQYF
TGTGCCAGCAGCTTTGGACAGGGCTACACAGATACGCAGTATTTT
>TRBV2|.|TRBJ2-3|once
CASRERVITDTQYF
TGTGCCAGCAGGGAGCGGGTGATCACAGATACGCAGTATTTT
>TRBV30|.|TRBJ1-5|.
CAWSVIGQAQPQHF
TGTGCCTGGAGTGTCATAGGGCAGGCCCAGCCCCAGCATTTT
>TRBV6-1|TRBD1|TRBJ2-7|.
CASSSSNWDRQYF
TGTGCCAGCAGTTCATCAAACTGGGACAGGCAGTACTTC
>TRBV28|.|TRBJ2-2|.
CASLPHRQGGTGELFF
TGTGCCAGCCTTCCCCATCGGCAGGGCGGTACCGGGGAGCTGTTTTTT
>TRBV28|.|TRBJ1-4|.
CASMGSGEKLFF
TGTGCCAGCATGGGATCTGGGGAAAAACTGTTTTTT
>TRBV11-2|.|TRBJ1-2|.
CASSLDRINYGYTF
TGTGCCAGCAGCTTAGATCGGATTAACTATGGCTACACCTTC
>TRBV28|.|TRBJ1-2|.
CASSVTLNYGYTF
TGTGCCAGCAGTGTAACACTGAACTATGGCTACACCTTC
>TRBV7-9|TRBD2|TRBJ2-7|.
CASSNSGTYEQYF
TGTGCCAGCAGCAATAGCGGGACCTACGAGCAGTACTTC
>TRBV7-9|.|TRBJ1-4|.
CASPEVSGEKLFF
TGTGCCAGCCCGGAGGTGTCAGGTGAAAAACTGTTTTTT
>TRBV12-5|TRBD2|TRBJ2-1|.
CASGLTSGSFQFF
TGTGCTAGTGGTTTGACTAGCGGGAGTTTTCAGTTCTTC
>TRBV7-7|TRBD2|TRBJ2-7|.
CASSSLAGVSGEQYF
TGTGCCAGCAGCTCCCTAGCGGGAGTTTCGGGAGAGCAGTACTTC
>TRBV7-2|TRBD2|TRBJ2-7|.
CASSLTGGRGEQYF
TGTGCCAGCAGCTTAACGGGCGGGAGGGGGGAGCAGTACTTC
>TRBV7-2|.|TRBJ2-5|.
CASSLQSGPETQYF
TGTGCCAGCAGCTTACAAAGCGGACCAGAGACCCAGTACTTC
>TRBV15|.|TRBJ1-2|once
CATSRDGSNYGYTF
TGTGCCACCAGCAGAGATGGGAGTAACTATGGCTACACCTTC